This T cell receptor (beta chain) is drawn from a study of T cell repertoires in cytomegalovirus infection. Study in general: Newly reported HLA-C-restricted and thoroughly characterized HLA-B-restricted CMV epitopes were employed. Indications of both CMV infection and matching HLA type were provided by public TCR beta signatures.

There are 10 residues in the CDR3. Germline V gene data show CDR1 as GTSNPN and CDR2 as SVGIG (reference sequence). V lost 8 bases to trimming and J lost 4 bases, with 8 bases between them. Concerning this clonotype: Its antigen is unidentified.

Overall study results and limits: The ex vivo response was dominated by HLA-C-restricted CMV-specific TCR beta clonotypes.

Using its own MiXCR run on the reads, TCRdb lists one record per CDR3 protein. Of under 350,000 distinct CDR3 sequences in the sample, approximately 22% were seen once. V usage is TRBV30 and J usage is TRBJ1-1; perhaps TRBD1 as D (5 bases). Sequencing was performed on cultured PBMCs, taken from culture after CMV antigen stimulation. The source of this sequence is a human donor in good health (CMV status not recorded). Some clones in this sample may be carry-over from other donors' samples. DNA of the CDR3: TGTGCCGGTGGGGCCACTGAAGCTTTCTTT. It yields the protein CAGGATEAFF.